The 23 T cell receptor beta chains below were found in one sample sequenced in a study of PD-L1 blockade in urothelial cancer. This sample's time point: pretreatment peripheral blood. The table came from immunoSEQ multiplex PCR; TCRdb's copy has only in-frame clones and leaves some out. The sample holds about 80,000 clones, around four fifths seen once. The sequencing used PBMCs, collected around atezolizumab (anti-PD-L1) treatment. These receptors came from a man aged 35 to 55 with urothelial cancer.

This rearrangement joins TRBV6-1 to TRBJ2-7, with 10 bases identical to TRBD2. Trimming removed 2 bases from V and 5 bases from J; junction bases left unmatched: 9. The CDR3 loop spans 16 amino acids. From germline, CDR1 is MNHNS and CDR2 SASEGT. CDR3 sequence reads: CASSEWASGSLDEQYF. The CDR3 nucleotides read TGTGCCAGCAGTGAATGGGCTAGCGGGAGCTTGGACGAGCAGTACTTC.

The chain recombines TRBV14 with TRBJ1-1; no clear D gene. The CDR3 length is 14 residues. Germline lookup yields CDR1 SGHDN and CDR2 FVKESK. V was cut by 3 bases and J by 0 bases, with 8 bases left in between. The CDR3 coding sequence is TGTGCCAGCAGCCAGCCAGGAATGAACACTGAAGCTTTCTTT. Translation gives CASSQPGMNTEAFF.

V usage is TRBV20-1 and J usage is TRBJ2-7, with D unclear. The V gene's germline CDR1 is DFQATT and CDR2 SNEGSKA (reference sequence). This CDR3 region has 11 residues. V was pared by 6 bases and J by 6 bases, with 12 bases between. For the CDR3, the DNA is TGCAGTGCCCCCCTGCCGGTCGAGCAGTACTTC. Translating gives CSAPLPVEQYF.

The CDR3 is CAISARGDQPQHF. CDR3 DNA sequence: TGTGCCATCAGTGCCAGGGGAGACCAGCCCCAGCATTTT. This sequence joins TRBV10-3 and TRBJ1-5; tentative D call: TRBD1 (6 bases). In germline, CDR1 is ENHRY, CDR2 SYGVKD. Trimming took off 4 bases at V and 7 bases at J, with 11 bases between the two ends. The CDR3 has 13 amino acids.

The chain joins TRBV19 to TRBJ1-2, with TRBD1 matching over 7 bases. The V gene end was trimmed by 6 bases and the J gene end by 0 bases; junction bases not matched to a gene: 7. The germline V gene has CDR1 LNHDA and CDR2 SQIVND (reference sequence). This CDR3 spans 15 amino acids. CDR3 coding DNA: TGTGCCAGTAGCCAACCAGGGGGTGCTAACTATGGCTACACCTTC. Its protein is CASSQPGGANYGYTF.

V is TRBV28 and J is TRBJ1-3, with 9 bases aligning to TRBD1. This CDR3 has 16 residues. J lost 7 bases, V lost 5 bases, and 12 bases had no gene match. Germline V gives CDR1 MDHEN, CDR2 SYDVKM. CDR3 sequence: CASSAYLDRGMNTIYF. Here the CDR3 DNA reads TGTGCCAGCAGTGCATATTTAGACAGGGGGATGAACACCATATATTTT. The full variable domain, completed using reference TRBV28 and TRBJ1-3, is DVKVTQSSRYLVKRTGEKVFLECVQDMDHENMFWYRQDPGLGLRLIYFSYDVKMKEKGDIPEGYSVSREKKERFSLILESASTNQTSMYLCASSAYLDRGMNTIYFGEGSWLTVV.

The gene calls are TRBV30 and TRBJ2-7; 8 bases map to TRBD1. This CDR3 has 14 amino acids. The ends lost 0 bases at V and 1 base at J; junction bases unmatched: 2. From germline, CDR1 is GTSNPN and CDR2 SVGIG (reference sequence). CDR3 loop: CAWSVGTGSYEQYF. The CDR3 nucleotides are TGTGCCTGGAGTGTAGGGACAGGATCCTACGAGCAGTACTTC.

This clone was seen a few times. The chain links TRBV7-6 to TRBJ1-2; 9 positions agree with TRBD1. V dropped 5 bases and J dropped 2; count of bases not matched to a gene: 6. Germline V gene lookup returns CDR1 SGHVS and CDR2 FNYEAQ. The CDR3 contains 15 residues. CDR3 amino acids: CASSPRTGANYGYTF. The CDR3 region has the DNA TGTGCCAGCAGCCCACGGACAGGGGCGAACTATGGCTACACCTTC. Together with reference TRBV7-6 and TRBJ1-2, the CDR3 gives the full variable domain: GAGVSQSPRYKVTKRGQDVALRCDPISGHVSLYWYRQALGQGPEFLTYFNYEAQQDKSGLPNDRFSAERPEGSISTLTIQRTEQRDSAMYRCASSPRTGANYGYTFGSGTRLTVV.

This clone was observed a handful of times. This chain joins TRBV6-5 and TRBJ2-3; possible D gene TRBD1, 6 bases. The CDR3 runs 15 residues. Germline assignment: CDR1 MNHEY and CDR2 SVGAGI. Between the trimmed V and J ends, which lost 6 bases and 7 bases, there was a span of 20 bases. As DNA, the CDR3 is TGTGCCAGCAGGCTAACAGGGTTAGCCCATAATACGCAGTATTTT. Amino acid sequence: CASRLTGLAHNTQYF.

The rearrangement uses TRBV19 and TRBJ2-7; perhaps TRBD2 as D (5 bases). Trimming pared 5 bases from V and 3 bases from J, leaving 11 bases between. Germline values: CDR1 LNHDA, CDR2 SQIVND (reference sequence). CDR3 length: 13 residues. CDR3: CASSLASSYEQYF. The DNA for the CDR3 is TGTGCCAGTAGTCTCGCTAGCAGCTACGAGCAGTACTTC.

This clone was seen a handful of times. The chain joins TRBV4-1 to TRBJ2-7, with D maybe TRBD2 (6 bases). Per the germline V gene, CDR1 is MGHRA and CDR2 is YSYEKL. V was shortened by 4 bases and J by 4 bases, with 17 bases between the two germline ends. CDR3 length equals 15 residues. The CDR3 here is CASSRNVGGGYEQYF. CDR3 sequence (DNA): TGCGCCAGCAGCCGAAATGTGGGGGGTGGGTACGAGCAGTACTTC.

CDR3 protein: CASSQEWTGITEAFF. The CDR3 DNA is TGCGCCAGCAGCCAAGAGTGGACAGGGATCACTGAAGCTTTCTTT. The rearrangement joins TRBV4-1 to TRBJ1-1, with TRBD1 identical over 8 bases. Losses at the gene ends were 0 bases for V and 4 bases for J; bases not matched to a gene: 4. The CDR3 consists of 15 residues. Germline CDR1 MGHRA, CDR2 YSYEKL.

The chain joins TRBV10-3 to TRBJ1-2; 9 bases map to TRBD1. V gave up 7 bases and J gave up 6 bases; unmatched junction bases: 12. The CDR3 consists of 15 residues. CDR1 is ENHRY and CDR2 is SYGVKD in the germline V gene. The CDR3 sequence is CAINSPGQGIDGYTF. The CDR3 nucleotides read TGTGCCATCAACTCACCGGGACAGGGAATCGATGGCTACACCTTC.

The chain couples TRBV29-1 to TRBJ2-1; tentative D call: TRBD1 (5 bases). Germline CDR1 and CDR2: SQVTM and ANQGSEA. The CDR3 consists of 13 residues. V lost 7 bases and J lost 8, with 18 bases in between. The CDR3 nucleotides are TGCAGCGCTAGGACAATGAGTGGGGATGAGCAGTTCTTC. Residues: CSARTMSGDEQFF.

The CDR3 region has the DNA TGTGCCAGCAGCCAAGGGCCTGAAGCTTTCTTT. It codes for CASSQGPEAFF. The J gene is TRBJ1-1, the V gene TRBV14; D not resolved. V was cut by 1 base and J by 6 bases, with 3 bases left in between. This CDR3 spans 11 amino acids. Germline V CDR1 and CDR2: SGHDN, FVKESK.

The chain uses TRBV2 and TRBJ2-1; unclear D gene. This CDR3 region has 14 residues. The V and J ends lost 1 base and 4 bases respectively, with 8 bases between them. Germline lookup yields CDR1 SNHLY and CDR2 FYNNEI. The CDR3 loop reads CASSEEPLYNEQFF. The CDR3 nucleotides read TGTGCCAGCAGTGAAGAGCCCCTTTACAATGAGCAGTTCTTC.

This chain joins TRBV18 and TRBJ1-1, with D perhaps TRBD1 (5 bases). The CDR3 loop spans 13 amino acids. Deletions cut 2 bases from V and 4 bases from J, with 8 bases between. From germline, CDR1 is KGHSH and CDR2 LQKENI. CDR3 in amino acids: CASSPLGGTEAFF. For the CDR3, the DNA is TGTGCCAGCTCACCATTGGGGGGCACTGAAGCTTTCTTT. Filled out from reference TRBV18 and TRBJ1-1, the complete variable domain reads NAGVMQNPRHLVRRRGQEARLRCSPMKGHSHVYWYRQLPEEGLKFMVYLQKENIIDESGMPKERFSAEFPKEGPSILRIQQVVRGDSAAYFCASSPLGGTEAFFGQGTRLTVV.

Points on this clone: One end of the junction varies from germline; a read error may be responsible. As DNA, the CDR3 is TGTGCCAGCAGTCAGCGACGGCAGGGAATTCTGATCTTT. Translating gives CASSQRRQGILIF. The V call is TRBV7-3, the J call TRBJ1-1; D perhaps matches TRBD1 (5 bases). The CDR3 loop spans 13 amino acids. CDR1 and CDR2 from the germline V gene are SGHTA and FQGTGA.

This clone was counted a few times. This sequence joins TRBV9 and TRBJ2-1, with 11 bases identical to TRBD2. V lost 3 bases, J lost 6 bases, and 8 bases stayed unmatched. The CDR3 is 16 amino acids. Germline CDR1 SGDLS, CDR2 YYNGEE. The CDR3 sequence is CASSARPSGRTNEQFF. CDR3 coding DNA: TGTGCCAGCAGCGCCCGACCTAGCGGGAGGACCAATGAGCAGTTCTTC. Full variable domain (remainder filled in from reference TRBV9 and TRBJ2-1): DSGVTQTPKHLITATGQRVTLRCSPRSGDLSVYWYQQSLDQGLQFLIQYYNGEERAKGNILERFSAQQFPDLHSELNLSSLELGDSALYFCASSARPSGRTNEQFFGPGTRLTVL.

This clone appeared a few times. This chain connects TRBV4-1 to TRBJ2-3; 10 positions agree with TRBD2. Trimming removed 1 base from V and 3 bases from J; junction bases left unmatched: 4. This CDR3 has 16 amino acids. CDR1 and CDR2 from the germline V gene are MGHRA and YSYEKL. The CDR3 nucleotides are TGCGCCAGCAGCCAAGTACTAGCGGGATTTACAGATACGCAGTATTTT. Protein sequence: CASSQVLAGFTDTQYF.

The rearrangement links TRBV4-1 to TRBJ2-1, with TRBD1 matching over 7 bases. J was trimmed by 1 base and V by 1 base; bases with no gene match: 1. Germline values: CDR1 MGHRA, CDR2 YSYEKL. The CDR3 extends over 15 amino acids. The CDR3 DNA is TGCGCCAGCAGCCAAGGGGACAGTTCCTACAATGAGCAGTTCTTC. It translates to CASSQGDSSYNEQFF.

This clone was observed once. This sequence joins TRBV2 and TRBJ2-1; D remains ambiguous. The CDR3 contains 13 residues. The germline CDR1 and CDR2 sequences are SNHLY and FYNNEI. The V end lost 2 bases, the J end lost 6 bases, and 8 bases lay between the germline ends. The CDR3 nucleotides read TGTGCCAGCAGTGAACCACTCACCAATGAGCAGTTCTTC. Translated, it gives CASSEPLTNEQFF.

J is TRBJ2-3 and V is TRBV7-3; TRBD2 might be the D (6 bases). Germline V lookup: CDR1 SGHTA, CDR2 FQGTGA. V was cut by 4 bases and J by 2 bases, with 13 bases left in between. The CDR3 is made up of 15 amino acids. The CDR3 DNA sequence: TGTGCCAGCAGCTCCACGGGACTCTTCACAGATACGCAGTATTTT. Protein: CASSSTGLFTDTQYF.